A selection of T cell receptor beta chains follows, all from one sample in a study of blood T cell repertoires in COVID-19. Here immunoSEQ multiplex PCR was the method, and the copy in TCRdb shows in-frame clones only, minus some. Of tens of thousands of clones listed, roughly 90% were seen once; the top ten hold around 1.2%. The specimen sequenced was peripheral blood. These receptor sequences come from a woman aged 55-70 years with acute or convalescent COVID-19. Each CDR3 is given with its conserved first and last residue. Rows may omit the clone size; those that give it use once, few, many or a size class.

>TRBJ1-6|TRBV11-2|NA
CASSLDVGDSLHF
>TRBJ2-3|TRBV10-2|once
CASSDLDSPTQYF
>TRBJ1-6|TRBV7-9|NA
CASSLGDRDSPLHF
>TRBJ1-6|TRBV27|NA
CASSLRGQSPLHF
>TRBJ1-6|TRBV5-1|NA
CASSTTGDSPLHF
>TRBJ1-4|TRBV19|NA
CASSIWTGNEKLFF
>TRBJ1-2|TRBV5-1|NA
CASSLADSGGYTF
>TRBJ1-2|TRBV18|NA
CASSRGQGYGYTF
>TRBJ2-1|TRBV10-3|NA
CAISVAGGDNEQFF
>TRBJ1-5|TRBV6-5|NA
CASSYRRDGNQPQHF
>TRBJ2-5|TRBV6-6|NA
CASSYERWETQYF
>TRBJ2-3|TRBV7-9|NA
CASSLGLAGGPDTQYF
>TRBJ2-3|TRBV7-8|once
CASSLVQRGTDTQYF
>TRBJ2-3|TRBV6-5|NA
CASSPRTSGTDTQYF
>TRBJ2-4|TRBV6-5|NA
CASREDRLKNIQYF
>TRBJ1-2|TRBV6-5|NA
CASSYSGQGEYGYTF
>TRBJ1-1|TRBV7-2|NA
CASSSGVLAFF
>TRBJ1-4|TRBV9|NA
CASSVTEEPGGKREKLFF
>TRBJ2-6|TRBV6-2/TRBV6-3|NA
CASSYQMNPGANVLTF
>TRBJ1-1|TRBV28|NA
CASSRGGAGNTEAFF
>TRBJ2-2|TRBV2|NA
CASLGRITVNTGELFF
>TRBJ1-2|TRBV10-3|NA
CAISLGQGGYGYTF
>TRBJ2-5|TRBV7-9|NA
CASSLPQGAYETQYF
>TRBJ1-2|TRBV27|NA
CASSFSQGLSPYGYTF
>TRBJ2-5|TRBV4-1|NA
CASRKGQTLYQETQYF
>TRBJ1-1|TRBV29-1|NA
CSAWDSEAFF
>TRBJ2-1|TRBV7-6|NA
CASSLASHSGYNEQFF
>TRBJ1-4|TRBV18|NA
CASSPPEFYNEKLFF
>TRBJ2-2|TRBV9|NA
CASSAQGLAANTGELFF
>TRBJ1-5|TRBV15|NA
CATSRTGGGLRPQHF
>TRBJ2-1|TRBV6-2/TRBV6-3|once
CASSPQRNEQFF
>TRBJ2-3|TRBV28|NA
CASSSTWGGLTDTQYF
>TRBJ2-3|TRBV11-3|NA
CASSLSGRTDTQYF
>TRBJ2-1|TRBV5-4|NA
CASSLFRDREKFF